One T cell receptor (beta chain) is described in this entry. The antigen remains undetermined. The V segment lost 0 bases and the J segment 4 bases; nucleotides outside the gene matches: 3. Germline assignment: CDR1 KGHSH and CDR2 LQKENI. The CDR3 consists of 16 residues. These data are taken from a study of glioma-infiltrating T cells after dendritic cell vaccination. Study-wide background: Patients had newly diagnosed or recurrent glioblastoma and received dendritic cell vaccines.

Data came from immunoSEQ multiplex PCR; TCRdb stores just in-frame clones and leaves some out. The sample lists 85,000 or so clones, roughly 85% seen once, with over 6.5% in the top ten. Time point meaning: after dendritic cell vaccination, including at tumor progression/relapse. Study-wide findings and caveats: Only a small number of patients had complete blood and tumor samples.

The sequence derives from a human donor with glioblastoma. The source was blood, collected after dendritic cell vaccination. V gene TRBV18 combines with J gene TRBJ2-7; 13 bases match TRBD2. DNA of the CDR3: TGTGCCAGCTCACCACCAGGGACTAGCGGGAAGTACGAGCAGTACTTC. It encodes CASSPPGTSGKYEQYF.